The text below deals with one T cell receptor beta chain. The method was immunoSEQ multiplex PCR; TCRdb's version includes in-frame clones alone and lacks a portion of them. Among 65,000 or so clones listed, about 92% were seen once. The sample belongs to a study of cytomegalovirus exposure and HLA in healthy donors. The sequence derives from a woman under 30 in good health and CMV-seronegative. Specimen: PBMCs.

The CDR3 is CASSAQGGGEAFF. CDR3 nucleotides: TGTGCCAGCAGTGCACAGGGGGGGGGTGAAGCTTTCTTT. V is TRBV6-4 and J is TRBJ1-1; 8 bases are shared with TRBD1. The CDR3 totals 13 residues. V gave up 4 bases and J gave up 7 bases; unmatched junction bases: 5. Germline V lookup: CDR1 MRHNA, CDR2 SNTAGT.